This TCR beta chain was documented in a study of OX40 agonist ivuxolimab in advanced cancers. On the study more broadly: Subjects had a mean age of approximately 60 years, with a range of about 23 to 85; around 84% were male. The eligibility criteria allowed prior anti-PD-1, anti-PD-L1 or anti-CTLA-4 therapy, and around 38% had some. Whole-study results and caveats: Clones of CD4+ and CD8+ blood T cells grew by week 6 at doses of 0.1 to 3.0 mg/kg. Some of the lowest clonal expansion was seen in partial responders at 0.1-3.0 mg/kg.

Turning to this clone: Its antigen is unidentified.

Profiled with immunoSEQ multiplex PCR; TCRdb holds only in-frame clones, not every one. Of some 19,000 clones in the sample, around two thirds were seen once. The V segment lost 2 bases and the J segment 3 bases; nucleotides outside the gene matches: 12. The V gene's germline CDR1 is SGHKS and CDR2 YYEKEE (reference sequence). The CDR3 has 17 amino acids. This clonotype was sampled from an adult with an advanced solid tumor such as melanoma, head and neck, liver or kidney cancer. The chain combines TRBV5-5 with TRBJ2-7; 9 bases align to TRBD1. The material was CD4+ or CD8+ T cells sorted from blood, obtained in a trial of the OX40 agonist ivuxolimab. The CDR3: CASSLEGGQGIFYEQYF. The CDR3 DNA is TGTGCCAGCAGCTTAGAAGGGGGACAGGGCATTTTCTACGAGCAGTACTTC.